This T cell receptor (beta chain) originates from a study of Ad26.COV2.S vaccination and SARS-CoV-2 variants. As for treatment: about 20 received Ad26.COV2.S at low or high dose, single or two shots; several received placebo; per-sample allocation not given. Material that was analyzed had been drawn on day 63 after the first vaccine or placebo injection. The V and J ends lost 1 base and 3 bases, in that order; junction bases with no gene match: 4. The CDR3 is 15 amino acids. The germline V gene has CDR1 SGDLS and CDR2 YYNGEE. Profiling relied on immunoSEQ multiplex PCR, and the TCRdb table lists in-frame clones only, not all of them. The table lists about 400,000 clones, approximately 83% of them singletons.

The sample in question was peripheral blood, obtained in a trial of Ad26.COV2.S vaccine versus placebo. The chain recombines TRBV9 with TRBJ2-3, with 8 nucleotides matching TRBD2. The clonotype originates from a person between 18 and 59 years old who received the Ad26.COV2.S COVID-19 vaccine or a placebo. As DNA, the CDR3 is TGTGCCAGCAGCGTAACAGCGGGAGTGACAGATACGCAGTATTTT. Residues: CASSVTAGVTDTQYF.